This entry lists 22 T cell receptor beta chains sequenced from one sample in a study of blood T cell repertoires in COVID-19. Data came from immunoSEQ multiplex PCR; TCRdb stores just in-frame clones and leaves some out. This table has around 300,000 clones, 88% appearing once. Sequences were obtained from PBMCs or T cells enriched from blood (not recorded which). Receptor source: a man younger than 45 who had recovered from COVID-19.

The V and J genes are TRBV24-1 and TRBJ2-2, with D maybe TRBD1 (6 bases). The germline V and J ends were trimmed by 4 bases and 5 bases, with 10 bases remaining between them. Germline values: CDR1 KGHDR, CDR2 SFDVKD. The CDR3 sequence is 14 residues long. The CDR3 reads CATSDPGVTGELFF. The CDR3 nucleotides read TGTGCCACCAGTGACCCAGGGGTAACCGGGGAGCTGTTTTTT.

This chain links TRBV5-1 with TRBJ2-1, with D possibly being TRBD1 (6 bases). Deletions cut 0 bases from V and 3 bases from J, with 13 bases between. CDR1 and CDR2 from the germline V gene are SGHRS and YFSETQ. The CDR3 sequence is 16 residues long. CDR3 loop: CASSLATGNHYNEQFF. The CDR3 nucleotides are TGCGCCAGCAGCTTGGCTACAGGGAACCACTACAATGAGCAGTTCTTC.

This clone appeared once. The rearrangement joins TRBV9 to TRBJ2-7; 9 nucleotides match TRBD2. Germline V lookup: CDR1 SGDLS, CDR2 YYNGEE. V lost 3 bases to trimming and J lost 5 bases; unmatched junction nucleotides: 9. This CDR3 contains 15 residues. The CDR3 here is CASSAAGTSSHEQYF. CDR3 nucleotide sequence: TGTGCCAGCAGCGCCGCAGGGACTAGCAGCCACGAGCAGTACTTC. The variable domain in full, with the rest retrieved from reference TRBV9 and TRBJ2-7, is DSGVTQTPKHLITATGQRVTLRCSPRSGDLSVYWYQQSLDQGLQFLIQYYNGEERAKGNILERFSAQQFPDLHSELNLSSLELGDSALYFCASSAAGTSSHEQYFGPGTRLTVT.

This clone has a single count. The chain couples TRBV7-9 to TRBJ2-7; D possibly corresponds to TRBD1 (6 bases). There are 17 residues in the CDR3. Germline V lookup: CDR1 SEHNR, CDR2 FQNEAQ (reference sequence). V was trimmed by 1 base and J by 1 base, leaving 17 bases between them. The CDR3 is CASSLETAGANSYEQYF. In nucleotides, the CDR3 is TGTGCCAGCAGCTTAGAAACGGCAGGGGCGAATTCCTACGAGCAGTACTTC.

CDR3 nucleotides: TGTGCCAGCAAGCGGGCTAGCGGGGGGGCCGTTTACACCGGGGAGCTGTTTTTT. This translates into CASKRASGGAVYTGELFF. The chain recombines TRBV27 with TRBJ2-2; 12 nucleotides line up with TRBD2. V shed 7 bases and J 3 bases; nucleotides not matched to a gene: 12. The CDR3 covers 18 residues. CDR1 and CDR2 from the germline V gene are MNHEY and SMNVEV (reference sequence).

The table lists this clone with a few counts. The junction does not match germline at one end; this may be a read error. This chain uses TRBV18 with TRBJ1-2; the match to TRBD1 covers 7 bases. Germline V gene lookup returns CDR1 KGHSH and CDR2 LQKENI. This CDR3 comprises 15 residues. The chain's CDR3 is CASSLRGGADYGYTF. The CDR3 region has the DNA TGTGCCAGTTCACTTCGAGGGGGCGCAGACTATGGCTACACCTTC.

The genes are TRBV2 and TRBJ1-6; 9 nucleotides line up with TRBD1. The germline V gene encodes CDR1 SNHLY and CDR2 FYNNEI. The CDR3 contains 16 residues. V lost 3 bases to trimming and J lost 7 bases; unmatched junction nucleotides: 7. CDR3 loop: CASSDFSGTGNSPLHF. The CDR3 nucleotides read TGTGCCAGCAGTGACTTTTCGGGGACAGGGAATTCACCCCTCCACTTT.

The V gene is TRBV9, the J gene TRBJ2-5; D not certain. This CDR3 spans 16 amino acids. From germline, CDR1 is SGDLS and CDR2 YYNGEE. Trimming pared 0 bases from V and 2 bases from J, leaving 14 bases between. The CDR3 region is CASSVAPSRGQETQYF. Here the CDR3 DNA reads TGTGCCAGCAGCGTAGCCCCCTCTAGAGGTCAAGAGACCCAGTACTTC.

V gene TRBV5-6 combines with J gene TRBJ1-6; 12 bases map to TRBD1. V gave up 3 bases and J gave up 10 bases; unmatched junction bases: 11. In germline, CDR1 is SGHDT, CDR2 YYEEEE. The CDR3 length is 17 residues. CDR3 in amino acids: CASSSFPGQGAGSPLHF. The DNA of the CDR3 is TGTGCCAGCAGCTCCTTTCCGGGACAGGGGGCGGGCTCACCCCTCCACTTT.

This clone was found once. The gene calls are TRBV28 and TRBJ2-7; 12 bases line up with TRBD2. The CDR3 has 17 residues. Per the germline V gene, CDR1 is MDHEN and CDR2 is SYDVKM. With V trimmed by 4 bases and J by 0 bases, 7 bases remained unmatched. CDR3 loop: CASSYLATSGGSYEQYF. Written as DNA, the CDR3 is TGTGCCAGCAGTTATCTTGCGACTAGCGGGGGCTCCTACGAGCAGTACTTC.

To note about this clone: The identical CDR3 is also encoded by other nucleotide sequences in the sample. This rearrangement joins TRBV18 to TRBJ2-2; D possibly corresponds to TRBD1 (5 bases). The CDR3 is made up of 14 amino acids. The V gene's germline CDR1 is KGHSH and CDR2 LQKENI. V lost 2 bases and J 1 base, leaving 5 bases between the germline ends. The CDR3 is CASSPGQNTGELFF. The CDR3 DNA is TGTGCCAGCTCACCAGGACAGAACACCGGGGAGCTGTTTTTT.

The rearrangement joins TRBV5-1 to TRBJ1-4, with D possibly TRBD1 on 6 matching bases. Per the germline V gene, CDR1 is SGHRS and CDR2 is YFSETQ. V gave up 1 base and J gave up 5 bases, with 12 bases separating them. The CDR3 contains 15 residues. The CDR3 nucleotides read TGCGCCAGCAGCTTGACGGGGGGCTTGAATGAAAAACTGTTTTTT. This codes for CASSLTGGLNEKLFF.

The gene calls are TRBV7-8 and TRBJ2-3; 10 nucleotides agree with TRBD2. CDR3 length: 16 amino acids. The V segment lost 5 bases and the J segment 2 bases; nucleotides outside the gene matches: 7. Germline values: CDR1 SGHVS, CDR2 FQNEAQ. The CDR3 sequence is CASSPSGGRHTDTQYF. CDR3 bases: TGTGCCAGCAGCCCTAGCGGGGGCCGACACACAGATACGCAGTATTTT.

The chain uses TRBV27 and TRBJ2-7, with a possible D match to TRBD1 (7 bases). The CDR3 extends over 17 amino acids. Looked up from germline, CDR1 is MNHEY and CDR2 is SMNVEV (reference sequence). Trimming took 2 bases from V and 6 from J, leaving 23 bases between them. The CDR3 coding sequence is TGTGCCAGCAGTTTAATTTCGGTTCGGCAGGGGGGAGGCGAGCAGTACTTC. It codes for CASSLISVRQGGGEQYF.

This chain connects TRBV18 to TRBJ2-7; 7 bases line up with TRBD1. Trimming removed 3 bases from V and 4 bases from J; junction bases left unmatched: 6. The germline gives CDR1 KGHSH, CDR2 LQKENI. The length of the CDR3 is 14 residues. CDR3: CASSPDRETYEQYF. CDR3 nucleotides: TGTGCCAGCTCACCCGACAGGGAGACATACGAGCAGTACTTC.

Regarding this clone: Other DNA sequences from this sample encode an identical CDR3 as well. This chain connects TRBV19 to TRBJ1-1; no firm D call. This CDR3 contains 15 residues. V lost 1 base and J 1 base, leaving 10 bases between the germline ends. The germline gives CDR1 LNHDA, CDR2 SQIVND (reference sequence). CDR3 sequence reads: CASSIGRGWNTEAFF. The CDR3 bases are TGTGCCAGTAGTATAGGAAGAGGGTGGAACACTGAAGCTTTCTTT. Full variable domain (missing parts from reference TRBV19 and TRBJ1-1): DGGITQSPKYLFRKEGQNVTLSCEQNLNHDAMYWYRQDPGQGLRLIYYSQIVNDFQKGDIAEGYSVSREKKESFPLTVTSAQKNPTAFYLCASSIGRGWNTEAFFGQGTRLTVV.

This clone showed up just once. The rearrangement links TRBV15 to TRBJ1-2; possible D gene TRBD1, 6 bases. This CDR3 region has 14 residues. The germline V gene encodes CDR1 LNHNV and CDR2 YYDKDF (reference sequence). V was trimmed by 4 bases and J by 4 bases, leaving 13 bases between them. The CDR3 here is CATSTNRATYGYTF. CDR3 nucleotides: TGTGCCACCAGCACTAACAGGGCCACCTATGGCTACACCTTC.

The genes are TRBV19 and TRBJ1-3; D ambiguous. Germline-derived CDR1 and CDR2 are LNHDA and SQIVND (reference sequence). The CDR3 length is 14 residues. V lost 7 bases, J lost 0 bases, and 10 bases lay in between. The CDR3 protein is CASTTSNSGNTIYF. The CDR3 DNA reads TGTGCCAGTACCACTAGCAACTCTGGAAACACCATATATTTT.

V usage is TRBV5-8 and J usage is TRBJ1-4, with 7 positions matching TRBD1. There are 16 residues in the CDR3. V shed 2 bases and J 0 bases; nucleotides not matched to a gene: 4. Germline CDR1 and CDR2: SGHTS and YDEGEE. The CDR3 region has the DNA TGTGCCAGCAGCTTAAACAGGGGCGCAACTAATGAAAAACTGTTTTTT. This encodes CASSLNRGATNEKLFF.

The gene calls are TRBV5-1 and TRBJ1-1; unclear D gene. The CDR3 has 12 residues. CDR1 and CDR2 (germline): SGHRS, YFSETQ. The V end lost 0 bases, the J end lost 8 bases, and 8 bases lay between the germline ends. The CDR3 sequence: CASSLDITEAFF. As DNA, the CDR3 is TGCGCCAGCAGCTTGGACATAACAGAAGCTTTCTTT.

The V gene is TRBV28, the J gene TRBJ2-3; D is perhaps TRBD1 (5 bases). The CDR3 runs 15 residues. The germline gives CDR1 MDHEN, CDR2 SYDVKM. The V end lost 2 bases, the J end lost 0 bases, and 9 bases lay between the germline ends. CDR3 bases: TGTGCCAGCAGTTTAGAAGGGGCTAGCACAGATACGCAGTATTTT. Amino acids: CASSLEGASTDTQYF. Full variable domain (missing parts from reference TRBV28 and TRBJ2-3): DVKVTQSSRYLVKRTGEKVFLECVQDMDHENMFWYRQDPGLGLRLIYFSYDVKMKEKGDIPEGYSVSREKKERFSLILESASTNQTSMYLCASSLEGASTDTQYFGPGTRLTVL.

V usage is TRBV30 and J usage is TRBJ1-1, with 8 bases matching TRBD1. CDR3 length: 11 residues. J was trimmed by 10 bases and V by 4 bases; bases with no gene match: 5. The V gene's germline CDR1 is GTSNPN and CDR2 SVGIG (reference sequence). The CDR3 sequence is CAWNRQGRAFF. In DNA, the CDR3 is TGTGCCTGGAACCGACAGGGGAGAGCTTTCTTT.